This paragraph covers one TCR beta chain sequence. Its antigen is currently unknown. This record belongs to a study of T cell responses to AZD1222 COVID-19 vaccine. General study results and limits: Per reports, nearly half of all spike-specific TCRs target regions that are unmutated in variants. The number of AZD1222 recipients seropositive at baseline was only five or six. At 160-218 and 743-854, vaccine-associated CD4 TCRs were dominant, and they spanned spike.

Germline V lookup: CDR1 KGHDR, CDR2 SFDVKD. V was pared by 3 bases and J by 0 bases, with 8 bases between. The CDR3 is made up of 14 amino acids. Method: immunoSEQ multiplex PCR; TCRdb's copy keeps in-frame clones and lacks some. Of 150,000 to 200,000 clones in the sample, 88% were seen once. The rearrangement links TRBV24-1 to TRBJ2-7, with D hard to call. The TCR sequence derives from an adult who received the AZD1222 COVID-19 vaccine. The input for sequencing was peripheral blood, taken 28 days after the second AZD1222 dose. CDR3 amino acids: CATSDGSTSYEQYF. For the CDR3, the DNA is TGTGCCACCAGTGATGGCAGCACCTCCTACGAGCAGTACTTC.